This is a list of T cell receptor beta chains from one sample in a study of CD8 T cells in ankylosing spondylitis. TCRdb passed the 5' RACE reads through MiXCR, listing each CDR3 protein once. The profile shows approximately 200,000 distinct CDR3 sequences, around 13% of them singletons. Sequencing was done on a sample of blood, either unsorted or a sorted T cell fraction (not recorded which). These receptors came from a female donor with ankylosing spondylitis or in good health (not recorded which). CDR3s include the opening cysteine and the closing phenylalanine or tryptophan. A D gene is named only where the DNA matches it firmly. A row's size may be missing; if present it is once, few, many or a size class.

v_call	clone_size	j_call	cdr3_length	d_call	cdr3_aa	cdr3_nt
TRBV12-3/TRBV12-4	many	TRBJ2-3	13	NA	CASSFPGPDTQYF	TGTGCCAGCAGTTTTCCCGGGCCAGATACGCAGTATTTT
TRBV9	many	TRBJ1-2	16	NA	CASRAHGSGNNYGYTF	TGTGCCAGCAGAGCCCATGGGTCCGGGAATAACTATGGCTACACCTTC
TRBV7-9	many	TRBJ2-3	16	NA	CASSLDVSGSTDTQYF	TGTGCCAGCAGCTTAGATGTGTCAGGGTCCACAGATACGCAGTATTTT
TRBV20-1	many	TRBJ1-1	11	NA	CSARDTLEAFF	TGCAGTGCTAGAGACACCCTTGAAGCTTTCTTT
TRBV5-1	many	TRBJ1-2	15	TRBD1	CASSSDTGGAYGYTF	TGCGCCAGCAGCTCAGACACAGGGGGAGCCTATGGCTACACCTTC
TRBV28	many	TRBJ2-7	15	TRBD2	CASSSGLAGKYEQYF	TGTGCCAGCAGCTCTGGACTAGCGGGAAAGTACGAGCAGTACTTC
TRBV7-2	many	TRBJ2-5	15	TRBD1	CASSLRDRVDETQYF	TGTGCCAGCAGCTTGAGGGACAGGGTGGACGAGACCCAGTACTTC
TRBV5-1	many	TRBJ2-1	14	TRBD2	CASSLERENNEQFF	TGCGCCAGCAGCTTGGAGCGGGAGAACAATGAGCAGTTCTTC
TRBV12-3/TRBV12-4	few	TRBJ2-7	15	TRBD1	CASRHRDRGTYEQYF	TGTGCCAGCAGGCACCGGGACAGGGGTACCTACGAGCAGTACTTC
TRBV7-9	many	TRBJ1-5	12	NA	CASSQFYQPQHF	TGTGCCAGCAGCCAATTTTATCAGCCCCAGCATTTT
TRBV29-1	few	TRBJ2-7	11	NA	CSVRDPYEQYF	TGCAGCGTCCGAGACCCCTACGAGCAGTACTTC
TRBV29-1	few	TRBJ1-5	14	TRBD1	CSAKGQGFNQPQHF	TGCAGCGCGAAGGGACAGGGGTTCAATCAGCCCCAGCATTTT
TRBV12-3/TRBV12-4	many	TRBJ2-1	14	NA	CASSSDGGNGEQFF	TGTGCCAGCAGTTCGGACGGAGGGAATGGTGAGCAGTTCTTC
TRBV20-1	NA	TRBJ1-4	15	TRBD1	CSATGTGGRNEKLFF	TGCAGTGCTACAGGAACAGGGGGACGTAATGAAAAACTGTTTTTT
TRBV5-1	many	TRBJ2-1	12	NA	CASSLLANEQFF	TGCGCCAGCAGCTTGCTAGCAAATGAGCAGTTCTTC
TRBV7-6	few	TRBJ2-7	14	NA	CASSLGASSYEQYF	TGTGCCAGCAGCTTGGGGGCTAGCTCCTACGAGCAGTACTTC
TRBV6-1	NA	TRBJ2-4	15	TRBD1	CASTRQGGMENIQYF	TGTGCCAGCACCCGACAGGGGGGGATGGAAAACATTCAGTACTTC
TRBV9	few	TRBJ2-7	15	TRBD2	CASSPRTSGNYEQYF	TGTGCCAGCAGCCCGAGGACTAGCGGTAACTACGAGCAGTACTTC
TRBV7-2	many	TRBJ2-7	15	TRBD2	CASSRTSGDSYEQYF	TGTGCCAGCAGTCGGACTAGCGGAGACTCCTACGAGCAGTACTTC
TRBV7-9	NA	TRBJ2-7	13	TRBD1	CASSRQGVKVRGF	TGTGCCAGCTCAAGACAGGGGGTCAAAGTAAGGGGCTTC
TRBV12-5	many	TRBJ2-2	17	TRBD2	CASGYQRVGRDTGELFF	TGTGCTAGTGGTTATCAGAGAGTCGGGAGGGACACCGGGGAGCTGTTTTTT
TRBV24-1	many	TRBJ1-5	15	NA	CATSDPSEGLGPQHF	TGTGCCACCAGTGATCCGAGCGAGGGGTTAGGGCCCCAGCATTTT